The 2 T cell receptor beta chains below all came from one sample that was sequenced in a study of blood T cell repertoires in COVID-19. The repertoire was sequenced with immunoSEQ multiplex PCR; TCRdb's copy has only in-frame clones and lacks some. The sample yields 50,000 to 80,000 clones, more than 65% seen once. Material for sequencing was peripheral blood. The receptors were sampled from a human donor in a cohort sampled during active COVID-19.

This clone was counted between two and nine times. The rearrangement uses TRBV2 and TRBJ1-3; the D is unclear. The V gene lost 0 bases and the J gene lost 4 bases, with 7 bases spanning the gap. Germline CDR1 and CDR2: SNHLY and FYNNEI. This CDR3 has 14 amino acids. The CDR3 spells CASSEAPQGNTIYF. For the CDR3, the DNA is TGTGCCAGCAGTGAAGCGCCACAGGGAAACACCATATATTTT.

The V and J genes are TRBV29-1 and TRBJ1-6; 7 bases agree with TRBD1. CDR1 and CDR2 (germline): SQVTM, ANQGSEA. With V trimmed by 0 bases and J by 5 bases, 7 bases remained unmatched. This CDR3 comprises 16 residues. This chain's CDR3 is CSVEDVGDSHNSPLHF. The CDR3 DNA reads as TGCAGCGTTGAAGATGTTGGGGACAGCCATAATTCACCCCTCCACTTT.